This TCR beta chain was identified during a study of technical replicates of blood from a few donors. Repertoires were generated with immunoSEQ multiplex PCR, while TCRdb's copy carries only in-frame clones and drops some. The data show 75,000 to 100,000 clones, with roughly 94% seen just once and 0.2% to 0.3% held by the top ten. V dropped 6 bases and J dropped 1; count of bases not matched to a gene: 7. The CDR3 spans 14 residues. Germline loops: CDR1 SQVTM, CDR2 ANQGSEA. This sequence was found in a human donor in good health. The material sequenced was T cells isolated from PBMCs. V and J are TRBV29-1 and TRBJ2-3, with 7 bases fitting TRBD1. The CDR3 region is CSVAGGGGTDTQYF. CDR3 sequence (DNA): TGCAGCGTCGCAGGGGGTGGTGGCACAGATACGCAGTATTTT.